This T cell receptor (beta chain) was profiled in a study of CD8+ T cells in alopecia areata. Background on the study: Treatment with tofacitinib (6 to 18 months) was followed by 6 months off drug. General study points: With just one nonresponder, it is still uncertain whether baseline CD8+ expansion relates to response. Although TCR sharing was seen in mice, sharing across patients was less clear, possibly for HLA-related reasons.

This CDR3 contains 12 residues. Trimming stripped 7 bases from V and 0 bases from J, with 6 bases between. Germline V gene lookup returns CDR1 SNHLY and CDR2 FYNNEI. Extracted from the samples, RNA was reverse transcribed into cDNA to serve as the sequencing template. Sequenced by immunoSEQ multiplex PCR; TCRdb stores in-frame clones only, minus some. The data contain around 190,000 clones, about three fifths of them seen just once; the ten biggest clones take up 1.3%. Treatment noted: oral pan-JAK inhibitor, 5-10 mg twice daily. With regard to this clone: No antigen is known for it.

The J gene is TRBJ1-2, the V gene TRBV2; D remains unclear. The sequencing used CD4+ T cells sorted from blood, collected between weeks 47 and 50, from a patient treated with tofacitinib. This TCR came from a human donor with alopecia areata. CDR3 sequence (DNA): TGTGCCAGCAACAGAGCTAACTATGGCTACACCTTC. This gives the protein CASNRANYGYTF.